The present entry profiles one T cell receptor (beta chain) with its context. Per germline, CDR1 SGHVS and CDR2 FNYEAQ. This CDR3 is 16 amino acids long. The germline V and J ends were trimmed by 1 base and 4 bases, with 13 bases remaining between them. As to treatment: oral pan-JAK inhibitor, 5-10 mg twice daily. In each case, RNA was isolated and then reverse transcribed into cDNA as the sequencing template. Profiled with immunoSEQ multiplex PCR; TCRdb holds only in-frame clones, not every one. The sample holds 200,000 to 250,000 clones, roughly two fifths seen once. The data were taken from a study of CD8+ T cells in alopecia areata.

The sequence derives from a human donor with alopecia areata. The material sequenced was CD4+ T cells sorted from blood, taken around week 34, from a patient treated with tofacitinib. V and J are TRBV7-6 and TRBJ2-2, with a possible D match to TRBD2 (6 bases). The CDR3 here is CASSLGTGAPTGELFF. CDR3 coding DNA: TGTGCCAGCAGCTTAGGGACGGGAGCCCCCACCGGGGAGCTGTTTTTT.